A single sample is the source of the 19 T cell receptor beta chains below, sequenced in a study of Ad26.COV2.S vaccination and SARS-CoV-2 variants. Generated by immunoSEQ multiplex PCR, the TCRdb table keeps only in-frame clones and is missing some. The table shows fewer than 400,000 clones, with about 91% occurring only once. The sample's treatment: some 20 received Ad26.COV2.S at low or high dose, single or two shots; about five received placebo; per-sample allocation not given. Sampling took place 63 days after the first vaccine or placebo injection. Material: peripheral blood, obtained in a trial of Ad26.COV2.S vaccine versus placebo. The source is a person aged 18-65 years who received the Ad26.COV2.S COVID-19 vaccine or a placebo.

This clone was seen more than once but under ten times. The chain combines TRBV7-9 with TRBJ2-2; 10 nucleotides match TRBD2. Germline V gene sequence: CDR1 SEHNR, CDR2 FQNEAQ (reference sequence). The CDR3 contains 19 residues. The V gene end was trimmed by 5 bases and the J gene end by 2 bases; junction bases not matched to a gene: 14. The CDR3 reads CASSPYRRLAGENTGELFF. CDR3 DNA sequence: TGTGCCAGCAGCCCCTACCGACGTCTAGCGGGAGAAAACACCGGGGAGCTGTTTTTT. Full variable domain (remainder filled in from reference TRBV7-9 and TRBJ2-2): DTGVSQNPRHKITKRGQNVTFRCDPISEHNRLYWYRQTLGQGPEFLTYFQNEAQLEKSRLLSDRFSAERPKGSFSTLEIQRTEQGDSAMYLCASSPYRRLAGENTGELFFGEGSRLTVL.

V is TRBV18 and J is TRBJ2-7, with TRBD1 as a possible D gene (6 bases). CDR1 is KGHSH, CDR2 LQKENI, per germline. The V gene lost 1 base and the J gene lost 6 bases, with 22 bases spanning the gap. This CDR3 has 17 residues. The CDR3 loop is CASSPLRTQGTYSEQYF. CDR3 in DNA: TGTGCCAGCTCACCACTTCGGACTCAGGGGACCTATAGCGAGCAGTACTTC.

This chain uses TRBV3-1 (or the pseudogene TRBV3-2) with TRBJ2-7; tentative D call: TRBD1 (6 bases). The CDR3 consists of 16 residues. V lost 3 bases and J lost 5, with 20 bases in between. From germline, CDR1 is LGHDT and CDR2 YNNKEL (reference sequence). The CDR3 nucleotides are TGTGCCAGCAGCCAGGGTTTCGCGCAGGGGAGCGACGAGCAGTACTTC. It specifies CASSQGFAQGSDEQYF.

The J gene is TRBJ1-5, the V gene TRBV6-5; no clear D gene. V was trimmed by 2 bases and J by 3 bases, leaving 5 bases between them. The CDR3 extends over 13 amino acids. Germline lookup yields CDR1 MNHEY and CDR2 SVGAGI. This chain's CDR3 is CASSYRDNQPQHF. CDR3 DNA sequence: TGTGCCAGCAGTTACCGGGACAATCAGCCCCAGCATTTT.

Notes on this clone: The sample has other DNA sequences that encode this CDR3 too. CDR3 sequence: CASSLQGAQETQYF. CDR3 sequence (DNA): TGTGCCAGCAGCTTACAGGGGGCCCAAGAGACCCAGTACTTC. The chain carries TRBV7-9 and TRBJ2-5; TRBD1 matches 8 bases. This CDR3 has 14 residues. V shed 2 bases and J 1 base; nucleotides not matched to a gene: 0. Germline V gene lookup returns CDR1 SEHNR and CDR2 FQNEAQ (reference sequence). Together with reference TRBV7-9 and TRBJ2-5, the CDR3 gives the full variable domain: DTGVSQNPRHKITKRGQNVTFRCDPISEHNRLYWYRQTLGQGPEFLTYFQNEAQLEKSRLLSDRFSAERPKGSFSTLEIQRTEQGDSAMYLCASSLQGAQETQYFGPGTRLLVL.

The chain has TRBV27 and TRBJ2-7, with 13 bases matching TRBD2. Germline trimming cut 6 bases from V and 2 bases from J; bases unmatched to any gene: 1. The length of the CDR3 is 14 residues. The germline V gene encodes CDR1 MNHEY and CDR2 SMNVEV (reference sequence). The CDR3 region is CASRLAGGPYEQYF. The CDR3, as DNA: TGTGCCAGCAGACTAGCGGGAGGGCCCTACGAGCAGTACTTC.

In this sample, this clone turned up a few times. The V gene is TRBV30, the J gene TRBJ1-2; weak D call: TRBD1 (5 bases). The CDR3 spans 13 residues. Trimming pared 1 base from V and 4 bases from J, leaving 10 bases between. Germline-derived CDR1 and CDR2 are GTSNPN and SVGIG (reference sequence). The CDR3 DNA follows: TGTGCCTGGAGTGAGGGGCAGACCTATGGCTACACCTTC. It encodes CAWSEGQTYGYTF.

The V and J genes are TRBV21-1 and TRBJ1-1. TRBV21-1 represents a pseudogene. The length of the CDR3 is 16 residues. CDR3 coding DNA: TGTGCCAGCAGCAAAGTAGTAGTCAGGGGAGGCACTGAAGCTTTCTTT. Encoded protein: CASSKVVVRGGTEAFF.

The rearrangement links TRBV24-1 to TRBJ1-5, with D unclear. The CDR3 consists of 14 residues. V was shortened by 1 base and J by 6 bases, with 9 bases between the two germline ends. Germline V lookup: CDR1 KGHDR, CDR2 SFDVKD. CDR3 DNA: TGTGCCACCAGTGATTTTGCGAACGGTCAGCCCCAGCATTTT. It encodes CATSDFANGQPQHF.

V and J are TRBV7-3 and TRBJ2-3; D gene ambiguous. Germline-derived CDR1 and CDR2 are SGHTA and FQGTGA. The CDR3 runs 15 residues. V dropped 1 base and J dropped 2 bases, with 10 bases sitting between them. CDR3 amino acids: CASSLNVHDTDTQYF. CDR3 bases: TGTGCCAGCAGCTTAAACGTGCACGACACAGATACGCAGTATTTT.

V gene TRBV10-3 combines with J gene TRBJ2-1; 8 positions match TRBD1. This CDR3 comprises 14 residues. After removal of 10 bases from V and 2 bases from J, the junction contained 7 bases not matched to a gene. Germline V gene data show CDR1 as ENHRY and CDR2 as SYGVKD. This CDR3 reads CATQQGGTYNEQFF. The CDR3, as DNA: TGTGCCACCCAACAGGGGGGTACCTACAATGAGCAGTTCTTC.

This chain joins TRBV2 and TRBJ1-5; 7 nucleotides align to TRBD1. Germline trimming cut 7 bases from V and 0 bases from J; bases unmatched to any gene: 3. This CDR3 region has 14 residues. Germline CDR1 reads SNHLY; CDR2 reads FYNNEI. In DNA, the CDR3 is TGTGCCAGCAAGACAGGGTATAGCAATCAGCCCCAGCATTTT. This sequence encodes CASKTGYSNQPQHF. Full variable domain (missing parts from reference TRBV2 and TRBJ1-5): EPEVTQTPSHQVTQMGQEVILRCVPISNHLYFYWYRQILGQKVEFLVSFYNNEISEKSEIFDDQFSVERPDGSNFTLKIRSTKLEDSAMYFCASKTGYSNQPQHFGDGTRLSIL.

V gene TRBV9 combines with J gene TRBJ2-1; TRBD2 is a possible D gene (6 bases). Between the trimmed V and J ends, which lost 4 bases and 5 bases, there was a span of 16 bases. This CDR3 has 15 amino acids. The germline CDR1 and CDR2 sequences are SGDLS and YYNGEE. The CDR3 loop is CASSHSGYSNNEQFF. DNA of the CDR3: TGTGCCAGCAGCCACAGCGGGTACTCAAACAATGAGCAGTTCTTC.

This CDR3 is CASSPSTSGSHEQYF. CDR3 sequence (DNA): TGTGCCAGCAGCCCATCAACTAGCGGGAGTCACGAGCAGTACTTC. The chain couples TRBV3-1 (or the pseudogene TRBV3-2) to TRBJ2-7; TRBD2 agrees at 11 bases. CDR3 length: 15 residues. Trimming took 4 bases from V and 5 from J; bases not matched to a gene: 7. Germline V gene sequence: CDR1 LGHDT, CDR2 YNNKEL (reference sequence).

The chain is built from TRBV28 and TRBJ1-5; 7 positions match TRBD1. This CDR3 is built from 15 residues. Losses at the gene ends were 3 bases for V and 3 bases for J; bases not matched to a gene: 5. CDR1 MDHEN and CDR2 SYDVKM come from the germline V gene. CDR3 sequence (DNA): TGTGCCAGCAGTTTTATTCAGGGGGACAATCAGCCCCAGCATTTT. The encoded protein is CASSFIQGDNQPQHF.

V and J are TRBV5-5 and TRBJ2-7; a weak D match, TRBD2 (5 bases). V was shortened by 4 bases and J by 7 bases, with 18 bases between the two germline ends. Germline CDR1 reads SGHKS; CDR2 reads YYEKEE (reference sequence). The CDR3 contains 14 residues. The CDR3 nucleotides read TGTGCCAGCAGCCCGGAGGTGCTTCTGGGGGAGCAGTACTTC. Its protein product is CASSPEVLLGEQYF.

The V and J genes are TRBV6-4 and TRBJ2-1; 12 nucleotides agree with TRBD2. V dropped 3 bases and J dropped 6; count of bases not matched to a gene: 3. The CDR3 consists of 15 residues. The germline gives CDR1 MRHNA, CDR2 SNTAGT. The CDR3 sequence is CASSDGLAGLNEQFF. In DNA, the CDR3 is TGTGCCAGCAGTGATGGACTAGCGGGGCTCAATGAGCAGTTCTTC.

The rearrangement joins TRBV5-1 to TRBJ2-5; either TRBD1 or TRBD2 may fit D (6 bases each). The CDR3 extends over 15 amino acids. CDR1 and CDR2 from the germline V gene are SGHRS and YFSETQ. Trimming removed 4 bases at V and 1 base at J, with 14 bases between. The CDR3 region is CASSPGASSQETQYF. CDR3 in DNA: TGCGCCAGCAGCCCGGGGGCTAGCAGCCAAGAGACCCAGTACTTC.

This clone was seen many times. The CDR3 bases are TGTGCCTGGTGGACAGGGGAAATCAATTCACCCCTCCACTTT. It encodes CAWWTGEINSPLHF. The J gene is TRBJ1-6, the V gene TRBV30; 9 bases agree with TRBD1. Germline assignment: CDR1 GTSNPN and CDR2 SVGIG (reference sequence). The V and J ends lost 5 bases and 7 bases, in that order; junction bases with no gene match: 6. There are 14 residues in the CDR3.